These 17 T cell receptor beta chains originate from one sample sequenced in a study of chemoradiotherapy in HPV16-positive cancers. Method: immunoSEQ multiplex PCR; TCRdb's copy keeps in-frame clones and lacks some. The table lists roughly 4,600 clones, around 85% of them singletons. This sample comprised tumor tissue, obtained from a patient who underwent chemoradiotherapy. All receptors come from a human donor with HPV-associated anogenital cancer.

The chain recombines TRBV7-2 with TRBJ1-6; D perhaps matches TRBD1 (5 bases). There are 15 residues in the CDR3. CDR1 is SGHTA and CDR2 is FQGNSA in the germline V gene. The V gene lost 7 bases and the J gene lost 6 bases, with 16 bases spanning the gap. The CDR3 bases are TGTGCCAGCAACGGGGGGGTGGATGGTAATTCACCCCTCCACTTT. Residues: CASNGGVDGNSPLHF.

The rearrangement uses TRBV18 and TRBJ2-1; 7 bases align to TRBD1. The CDR3 loop spans 13 amino acids. Germline lookup yields CDR1 KGHSH and CDR2 LQKENI. V was pared by 3 bases and J by 10 bases, with 6 bases of the junction left unmatched. CDR3 sequence reads: CASSPIFRGEQFF. Written as DNA, the CDR3 is TGTGCCAGCTCACCGATCTTCAGGGGGGAGCAGTTCTTC.

The CDR3 sequence: CASSLTQTEQGLFF. The CDR3 DNA sequence: TGTGCCAGCAGTTTAACCCAAACTGAACAAGGGCTGTTTTTT. This rearrangement joins TRBV27 to TRBJ1-4; D remains unclear. The germline V gene has CDR1 MNHEY and CDR2 SMNVEV (reference sequence). The CDR3 is 14 amino acids. Trimming took off 2 bases at V and 14 bases at J, with 18 bases between the two ends. Variable domain in full (rest from reference TRBV27 and TRBJ1-4): EAQVTQNPRYLITVTGKKLTVTCSQNMNHEYMSWYRQDPGLGLRQIYYSMNVEVTDKGDVPEGYKVSRKEKRNFPLILESPSPNQTSLYFCASSLTQTEQGLFFGSGTQLSVL.

The V call is TRBV20-1, the J call TRBJ2-7; the D gene is possibly TRBD1 (6 bases). The CDR3 is 11 amino acids. The germline CDR1 and CDR2 sequences are DFQATT and SNEGSKA (reference sequence). The V gene lost 5 bases and the J gene lost 2 bases, with 7 bases spanning the gap. The CDR3 nucleotides read TGCAGTGCTGGGGACACCTACGAGCAGTACTTC. Residues: CSAGDTYEQYF.

The CDR3 reads CASSASGRGDTQYF. The DNA for the CDR3 is TGTGCCAGCAGCGCCAGCGGGAGAGGGGATACGCAGTATTTT. The chain recombines TRBV7-9 with TRBJ2-3; 8 bases map to TRBD2. This CDR3 spans 14 amino acids. V dropped 5 bases and J dropped 6; count of bases not matched to a gene: 7. CDR1 is SEHNR and CDR2 is FQNEAQ in the germline V gene (reference sequence).

The chain has TRBV6-4 and TRBJ1-5; D remains ambiguous. The V gene's germline CDR1 is MRHNA and CDR2 SNTAGT. The CDR3 loop spans 14 amino acids. Trimming shortened V by 3 bases and J by 4 bases, and 10 bases separated the two germline ends. The CDR3 spells CASSEILGNQPQHF. DNA for the CDR3: TGTGCCAGCAGTGAAATCTTAGGGAATCAGCCCCAGCATTTT.

This chain uses TRBV4-3 with TRBJ2-7; 11 nucleotides align to TRBD2. The germline gives CDR1 LGHNA, CDR2 YSLEER. V gave up 0 bases and J gave up 2 bases; unmatched junction bases: 9. This CDR3 region has 18 residues. CDR3 loop: CASSQDRPSGRLTYEQYF. Here the CDR3 DNA reads TGCGCCAGCAGCCAAGATAGGCCTAGCGGGAGGCTGACCTACGAGCAGTACTTC.

This clone has only one observation. The chain joins TRBV28 to TRBJ1-3, with D hard to call. CDR3 length: 17 amino acids. Germline values: CDR1 MDHEN, CDR2 SYDVKM. Trimming took off 6 bases at V and 0 bases at J, with 18 bases between the two ends. CDR3 sequence reads: CASSSPPGTSSGNTIYF. The DNA for the CDR3 is TGTGCCAGCAGCTCTCCCCCTGGAACCTCCTCTGGAAACACCATATATTTT.

The CDR3 nucleotides are TGTGCCAGCAGCCCACCGCGCCAGGGGCCTAAAGGGGAGCAGTATTTT. It yields the protein CASSPPRQGPKGEQYF. The genes are TRBV27 and TRBJ2-3, with D maybe TRBD1 (6 bases). Germline V gives CDR1 MNHEY, CDR2 SMNVEV (reference sequence). Deletions cut 6 bases from V and 11 bases from J, with 27 bases between. There are 16 residues in the CDR3.

The chain couples TRBV19 to TRBJ1-1; the match to TRBD1 covers 8 bases. Looked up from germline, CDR1 is LNHDA and CDR2 is SQIVND (reference sequence). The CDR3 runs to 18 residues. V trimming: 5 bases; J trimming: 0 bases; junction bases outside the gene matches: 14. For the CDR3, the DNA is TGTGCCAGTAGTTCAAAGACAGGGGCCGGCCCTATGAACACTGAAGCTTTCTTT. It specifies CASSSKTGAGPMNTEAFF.

The rearrangement uses TRBV11-2 and TRBJ2-3; D may match TRBD1 or TRBD2 (5 bases each). The CDR3 is made up of 16 amino acids. Germline-derived CDR1 and CDR2 are SGHAT and FQNNGV. V dropped 2 bases and J dropped 1 base, with 13 bases sitting between them. The CDR3 loop is CASSLFGAPGTDTQYF. The CDR3 DNA is TGTGCCAGCAGCTTATTCGGGGCCCCAGGCACAGATACGCAGTATTTT.

This clone appeared a few times. V is TRBV7-2 and J is TRBJ2-7; 10 bases agree with TRBD2. Germline V gene lookup returns CDR1 SGHTA and CDR2 FQGNSA. CDR3 length: 15 residues. V lost 5 bases and J lost 0; bases outside the gene matches: 4. The CDR3 here is CASSLQRGGSYEQYF. As DNA, the CDR3 is TGTGCCAGCAGCCTCCAGCGGGGGGGCTCCTACGAGCAGTACTTC.

This clone ranks as large. The chain joins TRBV7-9 to TRBJ2-3; tentatively, D is TRBD2 (5 bases). Germline V CDR1 and CDR2: SEHNR, FQNEAQ (reference sequence). CDR3 length: 12 residues. Trimming removed 10 bases from V and 5 bases from J, with 13 bases in between. In nucleotides, the CDR3 is TGTGCCACCGGGGTACAAGTAGATACGCAGTATTTT. Its protein is CATGVQVDTQYF.

V gene TRBV27 combines with J gene TRBJ2-7, with D hard to call. The ends were cut back, 4 bases at V and 3 bases at J, with 4 bases in the middle. Germline lookup yields CDR1 MNHEY and CDR2 SMNVEV (reference sequence). CDR3 size: 11 residues. CDR3 sequence reads: CASSWGYEQYF. The CDR3 nucleotides read TGTGCCAGCAGTTGGGGCTACGAGCAGTACTTC.

This clone is judged large (0.1 to 1%). The V gene is TRBV12-5, the J gene TRBJ1-2, with TRBD1 identical over 8 bases. From germline, CDR1 is LGHNT and CDR2 FRNRAP. V dropped 10 bases and J dropped 5; count of bases not matched to a gene: 3. The CDR3 contains 11 residues. CDR3 DNA: TGTGCTATTAGGACAGGGTATGGCTACACCTTC. Amino acids: CAIRTGYGYTF.

V and J are TRBV27 and TRBJ1-1; maybe TRBD1 (5 bases). V was cut by 2 bases and J by 4 bases, with 14 bases left in between. This CDR3 comprises 15 residues. The germline gives CDR1 MNHEY, CDR2 SMNVEV (reference sequence). The chain's CDR3 is CASSLIAGSSTEAFF. CDR3 nucleotides: TGTGCCAGCAGTTTAATTGCAGGGTCGAGCACTGAAGCTTTCTTT.

The V and J genes are TRBV9 and TRBJ1-1; D is ambiguous. Trimming left V 3 bases short and J 3 bases short, with 12 bases between. Germline V gene data show CDR1 as SGDLS and CDR2 as YYNGEE. This CDR3 has 14 residues. CDR3 protein: CASSAKGWDTEAFF. As DNA, the CDR3 is TGTGCCAGCAGCGCCAAGGGATGGGACACTGAAGCTTTCTTT.